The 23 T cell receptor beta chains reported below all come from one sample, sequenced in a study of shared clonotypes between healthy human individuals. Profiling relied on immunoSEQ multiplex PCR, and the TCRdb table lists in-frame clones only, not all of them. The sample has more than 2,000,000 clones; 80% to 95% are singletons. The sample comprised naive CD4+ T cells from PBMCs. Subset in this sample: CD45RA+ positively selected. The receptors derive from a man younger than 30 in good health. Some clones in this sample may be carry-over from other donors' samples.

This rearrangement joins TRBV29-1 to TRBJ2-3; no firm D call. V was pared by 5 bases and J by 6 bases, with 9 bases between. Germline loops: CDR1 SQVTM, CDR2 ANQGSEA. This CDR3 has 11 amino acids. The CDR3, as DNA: TGCAGCGTTCGTGGTAGGGATACGCAGTATTTT. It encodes CSVRGRDTQYF.

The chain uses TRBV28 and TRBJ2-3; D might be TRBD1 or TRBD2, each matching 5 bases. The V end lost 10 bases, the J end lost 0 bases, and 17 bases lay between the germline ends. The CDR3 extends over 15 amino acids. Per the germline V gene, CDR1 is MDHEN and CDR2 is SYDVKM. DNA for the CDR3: TGTGCCACCGCCCGGGGCGGCGGGAGCACAGATACGCAGTATTTT. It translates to CATARGGGSTDTQYF.

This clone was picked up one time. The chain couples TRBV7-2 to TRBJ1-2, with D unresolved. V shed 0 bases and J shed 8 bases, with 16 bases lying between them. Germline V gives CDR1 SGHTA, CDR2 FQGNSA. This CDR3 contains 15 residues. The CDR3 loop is CASSLARQATRGYTF. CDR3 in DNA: TGTGCCAGCAGCTTAGCGCGGCAGGCGACGAGGGGCTACACCTTC. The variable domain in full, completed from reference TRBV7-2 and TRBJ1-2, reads GAGVSQSPSNKVTEKGKDVELRCDPISGHTALYWYRQSLGQGLEFLIYFQGNSAPDKSGLPSDRFSAERTGGSVSTLTIQRTQQEDSAVYLCASSLARQATRGYTFGSGTRLTVV.

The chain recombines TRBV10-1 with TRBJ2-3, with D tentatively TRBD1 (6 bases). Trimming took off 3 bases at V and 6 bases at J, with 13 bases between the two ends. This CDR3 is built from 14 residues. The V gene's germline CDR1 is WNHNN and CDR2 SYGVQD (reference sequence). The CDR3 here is CASSERTVGDTQYF. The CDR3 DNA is TGCGCCAGCAGTGAACGGACAGTTGGCGATACGCAGTATTTT.

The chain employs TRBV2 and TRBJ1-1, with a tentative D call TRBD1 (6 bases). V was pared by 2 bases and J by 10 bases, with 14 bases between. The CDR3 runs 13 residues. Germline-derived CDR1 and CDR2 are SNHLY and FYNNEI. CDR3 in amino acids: CASSERGGRGAFF. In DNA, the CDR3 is TGTGCCAGCAGTGAACGAGGGGGGAGGGGAGCTTTCTTT. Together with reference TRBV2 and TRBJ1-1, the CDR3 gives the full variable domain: EPEVTQTPSHQVTQMGQEVILRCVPISNHLYFYWYRQILGQKVEFLVSFYNNEISEKSEIFDDQFSVERPDGSNFTLKIRSTKLEDSAMYFCASSERGGRGAFFGQGTRLTVV.

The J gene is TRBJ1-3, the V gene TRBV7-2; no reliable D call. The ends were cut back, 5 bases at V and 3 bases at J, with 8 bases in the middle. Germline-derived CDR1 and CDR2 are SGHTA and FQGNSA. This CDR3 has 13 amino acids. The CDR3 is CASSDNSGNTIYF. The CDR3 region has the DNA TGTGCCAGCAGCGACAATAGTGGAAACACCATATATTTT.

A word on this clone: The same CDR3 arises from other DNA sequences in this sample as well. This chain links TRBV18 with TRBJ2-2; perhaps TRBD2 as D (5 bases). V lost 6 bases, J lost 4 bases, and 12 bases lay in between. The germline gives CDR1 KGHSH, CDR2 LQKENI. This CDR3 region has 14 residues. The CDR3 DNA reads TGTGCCAGCTCGCCGATGGCGGGCACCGGGGAGCTGTTTTTT. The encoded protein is CASSPMAGTGELFF.

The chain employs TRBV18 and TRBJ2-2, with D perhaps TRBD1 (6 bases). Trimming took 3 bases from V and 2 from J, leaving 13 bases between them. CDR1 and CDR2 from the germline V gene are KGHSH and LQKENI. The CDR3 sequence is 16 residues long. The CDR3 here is CASSPKGQTNTGELFF. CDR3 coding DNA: TGTGCCAGCTCACCGAAAGGACAGACTAACACCGGGGAGCTGTTTTTT. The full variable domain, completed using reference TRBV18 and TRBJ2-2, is NAGVMQNPRHLVRRRGQEARLRCSPMKGHSHVYWYRQLPEEGLKFMVYLQKENIIDESGMPKERFSAEFPKEGPSILRIQQVVRGDSAAYFCASSPKGQTNTGELFFGEGSRLTVL.

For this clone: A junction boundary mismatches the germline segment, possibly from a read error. In DNA form, the CDR3 reads TGTGCCAGCAGTCTCCCAGGGGGGGTAGCGGCCCACTTC. It yields the protein CASSLPGGVAAHF. The genes are TRBV25-1 and TRBJ2-5; D is perhaps TRBD1 or TRBD2 (7 bases each). In germline, CDR1 is MGHDK, CDR2 SYGVNS. There are 13 residues in the CDR3.

CDR3 in amino acids: CASSLVASGANTGELFF. CDR3 DNA: TGCGCCAGCAGCTTAGTCGCTAGCGGGGCGAACACCGGGGAGCTGTTTTTT. The V and J genes are TRBV5-1 and TRBJ2-2; 9 nucleotides align to TRBD2. Germline assignment: CDR1 SGHRS and CDR2 YFSETQ. V was pared by 2 bases and J by 0 bases, with 5 bases of the junction left unmatched. The CDR3 runs 17 residues.

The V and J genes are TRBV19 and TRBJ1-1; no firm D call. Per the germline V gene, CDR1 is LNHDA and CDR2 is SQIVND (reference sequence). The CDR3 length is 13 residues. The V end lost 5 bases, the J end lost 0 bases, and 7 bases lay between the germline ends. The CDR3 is CASSLGLNTEAFF. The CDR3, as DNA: TGTGCCAGTAGTTTAGGGCTGAACACTGAAGCTTTCTTT.

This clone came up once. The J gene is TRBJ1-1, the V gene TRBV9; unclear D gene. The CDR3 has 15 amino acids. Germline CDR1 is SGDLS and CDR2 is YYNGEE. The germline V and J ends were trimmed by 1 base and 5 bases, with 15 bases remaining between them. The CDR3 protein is CASSVSPGGRTEAFF. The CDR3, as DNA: TGTGCCAGCAGCGTAAGCCCCGGAGGGAGAACTGAAGCTTTCTTT.

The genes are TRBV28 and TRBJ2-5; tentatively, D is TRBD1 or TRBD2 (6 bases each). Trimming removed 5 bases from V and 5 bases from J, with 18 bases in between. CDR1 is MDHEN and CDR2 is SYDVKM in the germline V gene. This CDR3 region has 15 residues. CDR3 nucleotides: TGTGCCAGCAGTACAGGGACGGGGGTTGACGAGACCCAGTACTTC. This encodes CASSTGTGVDETQYF.

CDR3 in DNA: TGTGCCAGCAGTTACGGGGCGGCCTACGAGCAGTACTTC. Its protein is CASSYGAAYEQYF. V gene TRBV6-5 combines with J gene TRBJ2-7; maybe TRBD1 (5 bases). Per germline, CDR1 MNHEY and CDR2 SVGAGI. This CDR3 spans 13 amino acids. Trimming took 2 bases from V and 2 from J, leaving 7 bases between them.

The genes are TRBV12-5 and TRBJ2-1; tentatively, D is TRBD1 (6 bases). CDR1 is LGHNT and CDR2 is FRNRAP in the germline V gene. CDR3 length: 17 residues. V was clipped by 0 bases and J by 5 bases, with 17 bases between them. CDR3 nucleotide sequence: TGTGCTAGTGGTTTGGTTCTCGGGCAGGGGCCAGACAATGAGCAGTTCTTC. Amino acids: CASGLVLGQGPDNEQFF.

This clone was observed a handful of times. DNA for the CDR3: TGTGCCTGGAGTGGGGGTACCAATCAGCCCCAGCATTTT. As protein: CAWSGGTNQPQHF. The chain links TRBV30 to TRBJ1-5; no clear D gene. The CDR3 length is 13 residues. Germline values: CDR1 GTSNPN, CDR2 SVGIG (reference sequence). The germline V and J ends were trimmed by 1 base and 3 bases, with 7 bases remaining between them.

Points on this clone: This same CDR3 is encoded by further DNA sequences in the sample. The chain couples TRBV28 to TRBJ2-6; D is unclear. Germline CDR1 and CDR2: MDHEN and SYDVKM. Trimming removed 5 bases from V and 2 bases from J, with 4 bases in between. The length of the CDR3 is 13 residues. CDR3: CASSLAGANVLTF. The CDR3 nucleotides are TGTGCCAGCAGTCTCGCTGGGGCCAACGTCCTGACTTTC.

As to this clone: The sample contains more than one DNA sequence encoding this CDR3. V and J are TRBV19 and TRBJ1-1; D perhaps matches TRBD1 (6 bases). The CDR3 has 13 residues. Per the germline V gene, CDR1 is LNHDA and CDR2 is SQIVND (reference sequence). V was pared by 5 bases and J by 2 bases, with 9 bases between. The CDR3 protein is CASSPQGNTEAFF. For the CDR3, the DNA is TGTGCCAGTAGTCCACAGGGAAACACTGAAGCTTTCTTT.

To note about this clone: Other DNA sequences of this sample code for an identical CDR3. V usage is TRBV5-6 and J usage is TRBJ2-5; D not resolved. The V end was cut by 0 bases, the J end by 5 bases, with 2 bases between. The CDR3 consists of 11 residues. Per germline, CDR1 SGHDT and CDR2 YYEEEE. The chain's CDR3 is CASSLVETQYF. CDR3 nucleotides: TGTGCCAGCAGCTTGGTTGAGACCCAGTACTTC.

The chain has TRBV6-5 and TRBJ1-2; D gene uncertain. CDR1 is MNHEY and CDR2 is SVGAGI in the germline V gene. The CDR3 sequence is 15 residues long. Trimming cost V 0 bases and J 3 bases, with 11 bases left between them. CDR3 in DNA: TGTGCCAGCAGTTACTCGTTGTTGCTACACTATGGCTACACCTTC. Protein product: CASSYSLLLHYGYTF.

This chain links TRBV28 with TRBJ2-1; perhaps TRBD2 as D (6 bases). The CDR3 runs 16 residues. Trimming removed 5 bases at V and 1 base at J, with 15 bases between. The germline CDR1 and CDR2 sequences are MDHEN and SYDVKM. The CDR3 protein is CASSHGTSKSYNEQFF. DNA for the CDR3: TGTGCCAGCAGTCACGGAACTAGCAAGTCCTACAATGAGCAGTTCTTC.

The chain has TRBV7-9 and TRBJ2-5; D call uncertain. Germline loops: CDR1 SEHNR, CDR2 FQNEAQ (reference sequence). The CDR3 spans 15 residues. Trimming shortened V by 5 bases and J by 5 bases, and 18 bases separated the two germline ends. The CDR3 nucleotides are TGTGCCAGCAGCCACTTTGGGCAGCTTGAGGAGACCCAGTACTTC. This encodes CASSHFGQLEETQYF.

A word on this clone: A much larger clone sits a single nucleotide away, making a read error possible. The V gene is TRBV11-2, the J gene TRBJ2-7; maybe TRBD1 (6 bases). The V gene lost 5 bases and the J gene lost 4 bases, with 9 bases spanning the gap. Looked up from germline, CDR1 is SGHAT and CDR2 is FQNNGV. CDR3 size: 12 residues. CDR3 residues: CASSPGQYEQYF. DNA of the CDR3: TGTGCCAGCAGCCCCGGACAGTACGAGCAGTACTTC.